A single TCR beta chain is shown here with its context. In the original analysis: Estimated nucleated cell counts came from reference gene primer amplification. Profiling relied on immunoSEQ multiplex PCR, and the TCRdb table lists in-frame clones only, not all of them. Clone size and V and J calls were adopted from that table, with D and trimming inferred from the DNA. The sample contains some 120,000 clones, 70% to 85% of which appear only once. This entry is derived from a study of blood T cell repertoires in COVID-19. At the level of the study: Samples representing acute and convalescent COVID-19 were sourced from the United States, Italy and Spain. Sample material is recorded as cDNA or gDNA derived from T cells, B-cell-depleted T cells, or PBMCs.

Trimming removed 3 bases from V and 3 bases from J; junction bases left unmatched: 2. CDR1 and CDR2 (germline): SGHVS, FQNEAQ. The length of the CDR3 is 14 residues. The TCR comes from a woman aged 45-65 years with acute or convalescent COVID-19. The V gene is TRBV7-8, the J gene TRBJ1-5, with 7 bases identical to TRBD1. The specimen sequenced was peripheral blood. For the CDR3, the DNA is TGTGCCAGCAGCTTTACAGGGGTCAATCAGCCCCAGCATTTT. Residues: CASSFTGVNQPQHF. Supplemented by reference TRBV7-8 and TRBJ1-5, the full variable domain reads GAGVSQSPRYKVAKRGQDVALRCDPISGHVSLFWYQQALGQGPEFLTYFQNEAQLDKSGLPSDRFFAERPEGSVSTLKIQRTQQEDSAVYLCASSFTGVNQPQHFGDGTRLSIL.